These T cell receptor beta chains were read from a single sample in a study of T cells in Graves' hyperthyroidism and ophthalmopathy. TCRdb passed the multiplex PCR reads through MiXCR, listing each CDR3 protein once. There are more than 500,000 distinct CDR3 sequences in the sample; over 35% occur only once, and about 43% lies in the top ten. Sample: peripheral blood or thyroid tissue (not recorded which). These receptors all come from an adult woman with Graves' disease, either hyperthyroidism or ophthalmopathy (not recorded which). CDR3s include the opening cysteine and the closing phenylalanine or tryptophan. Fields, in order: clone size, D gene, V gene, J gene, CDR3 protein, CDR3 DNA. The D gene is left open where the match is weak. Expanded clones get a size class; other rows say once, few or many, or leave the size out.

>once|TRBD2|TRBV19|TRBJ2-2
CASSITSGGELFF
TGTGCCAGTAGTATAACTAGCGGCGGGGAGCTGTTTTTT
>.|.|TRBV5-1|TRBJ2-5
CASSARWTDTETQYF
TGCGCCAGCAGCGCACGTTGGACGGACACTGAGACCCAGTACTTC
>.|TRBD1|TRBV10-3|TRBJ1-1
CAISESRDRAFF
TGTGCCATCAGTGAGTCAAGGGACAGAGCTTTCTTT
>once|TRBD2|TRBV20-1|TRBJ2-7
CSARTSGTISYEQYF
TGCAGTGCTAGGACTAGCGGGACAATAAGCTACGAGCAGTACTTC
>few|.|TRBV7-2|TRBJ2-3
CASSTFTDTQYF
TGTGCCAGCAGCACCTTCACAGATACGCAGTATTTT
>many|.|TRBV11-1|TRBJ1-1
CASSLSRRDTEAFF
TGTGCCAGCAGCTTATCCCGTCGGGACACTGAAGCTTTCTTT
>.|.|TRBV20-1|TRBJ2-5
CSAPRRLRNF
TGCAGTGCCCCACGGAGACTCCGGAACTTC
>many|.|TRBV6-5|TRBJ2-5
CASSYSGRFETQYF
TGTGCCAGCAGTTACTCTGGGAGGTTTGAGACCCAGTACTTC
>.|.|TRBV5-1|TRBJ2-7
CASSRGFYYEQYF
TGCGCCAGCAGTAGAGGCTTCTACTACGAGCAGTACTTC
>.|.|TRBV7-2|TRBJ2-7
CASSAGRNNEQYF
TGTGCCAGCAGCGCGGGACGGAACAATGAGCAGTACTTC
>few|.|TRBV10-3|TRBJ1-1
CATGGLVNTEAFF
TGTGCCACGGGGGGCCTGGTAAACACTGAAGCTTTCTTT
>.|TRBD2|TRBV5-1|TRBJ2-7
CASSGGDHSYEQYF
TGCGCCAGCAGCGGGGGGGACCACTCCTACGAGCAGTACTTC
>.|.|TRBV5-1|TRBJ2-5
CASSGGTSEETQYF
TGCGCCAGCAGCGGAGGGACTTCAGAAGAGACCCAGTACTTC
>.|TRBD2|TRBV20-1|TRBJ2-5
CSAPRGVLQETQYF
TGCAGTGCGCCGCGGGGGGTTCTACAAGAGACCCAGTACTTC
>many|.|TRBV9|TRBJ1-2
CASSVVGGGYTF
TGTGCCAGCAGCGTAGTCGGCGGAGGCTACACCTTC
>many|TRBD1|TRBV19|TRBJ1-1
CASRQGAGTEAFF
TGTGCCAGTAGACAGGGGGCTGGGACTGAAGCTTTCTTT
>.|TRBD1|TRBV2|TRBJ1-3
CASRTGAYTGNTIYF
TGTGCCAGCCGGACAGGGGCTTACACTGGAAACACCATATATTTT
>.|.|TRBV7-2|TRBJ2-7
CASSPSDGRAWEQYF
TGTGCCAGCAGTCCATCGGACGGCCGGGCGTGGGAGCAGTACTTC
>many|TRBD1|TRBV5-8|TRBJ1-4
CASSQTGVATNEKLFF
TGTGCCAGCAGCCAGACAGGGGTCGCAACTAATGAAAAACTGTTTTTT
>many|.|TRBV7-2|TRBJ2-7
CASSQGLPRGEQYF
TGTGCCAGCAGCCAGGGACTACCTAGGGGGGAGCAGTACTTC